The 7 T cell receptor beta chains below were found in one sample sequenced in a study of blood T cell repertoires in COVID-19. Sequenced by immunoSEQ multiplex PCR; TCRdb stores in-frame clones only, minus some. This sample has about 140,000 clones, with about three quarters found just once. Sequencing was carried out using PBMCs or T cells enriched from blood (not recorded which). The receptor set was obtained from a woman in her 50s who had recovered from COVID-19.

The rearrangement uses TRBV3-1 (or the pseudogene TRBV3-2) and TRBJ1-1; D possibly corresponds to TRBD1 (5 bases). This CDR3 spans 14 amino acids. Looked up from germline, CDR1 is LGHDT and CDR2 is YNNKEL (reference sequence). Between the trimmed V and J ends, which lost 2 bases and 5 bases, there was a span of 12 bases. This CDR3 is CASSQKGYGTEAFF. The CDR3 region has the DNA TGTGCCAGCAGCCAAAAGGGGTATGGGACTGAAGCTTTCTTT.

V is TRBV11-2 and J is TRBJ2-7, with TRBD2 as a possible D gene (6 bases). CDR1 is SGHAT and CDR2 is FQNNGV in the germline V gene. V was clipped by 8 bases and J by 3 bases, with 17 bases between them. The CDR3 runs 14 residues. CDR3 residues: CASALRREDYEQYF. CDR3 nucleotides: TGTGCCAGCGCTTTGAGGCGGGAAGACTACGAGCAGTACTTC.

The chain employs TRBV5-1 and TRBJ2-5, with 9 bases identical to TRBD2. V lost 2 bases, J lost 0 bases, and 11 bases stayed unmatched. The CDR3 consists of 18 residues. CDR1 and CDR2 from the germline V gene are SGHRS and YFSETQ. CDR3 nucleotide sequence: TGCGCCAGCAGCTTACCGGGCGGGGGGGCAAATTACCAAGAGACCCAGTACTTC. As protein: CASSLPGGGANYQETQYF.

V usage is TRBV27 and J usage is TRBJ2-1, with 8 positions matching TRBD1. V dropped 8 bases and J dropped 1; count of bases not matched to a gene: 4. The V gene's germline CDR1 is MNHEY and CDR2 SMNVEV (reference sequence). The CDR3 is 14 residues long. The DNA for the CDR3 is TGTGCCAGCGGGTGGACAGGGTCCTACAATGAGCAGTTCTTC. This sequence encodes CASGWTGSYNEQFF.

V gene TRBV7-6 combines with J gene TRBJ2-1, with a weak D call TRBD1 (6 bases). V was clipped by 0 bases and J by 9 bases, with 9 bases between them. The CDR3 is 13 residues long. Germline V gene data show CDR1 as SGHVS and CDR2 as FNYEAQ. CDR3 residues: CASSLAGGGEQFF. The CDR3 nucleotides read TGTGCCAGCAGCTTAGCTGGGGGCGGTGAGCAGTTCTTC.

The chain is built from TRBV5-6 and TRBJ1-4; 7 bases are shared with TRBD1. J was trimmed by 5 bases and V by 4 bases; bases with no gene match: 5. CDR3 length equals 14 residues. Per the germline V gene, CDR1 is SGHDT and CDR2 is YYEEEE. The DNA for the CDR3 is TGTGCCAGCAGCCTTTTGGACAGGAATGAAAAACTGTTTTTT. Translated, it gives CASSLLDRNEKLFF.

This chain links TRBV30 with TRBJ2-5, with D maybe TRBD2 (7 bases). This CDR3 spans 13 amino acids. V was trimmed by 4 bases and J by 5 bases, leaving 14 bases between them. CDR1 and CDR2 from the germline V gene are GTSNPN and SVGIG (reference sequence). The CDR3 coding sequence is TGTGCCTGGATGCGGGGGCCGGGGGAGACCCAGTACTTC. Its protein is CAWMRGPGETQYF.